This T cell receptor (beta chain) was sequenced in a study of blood T cell repertoires in COVID-19. Study as a whole: The United States, Italy and Spain supplied acute and convalescent COVID-19 samples. Nucleic acid was either cDNA or gDNA, and it came from T cells, B-cell-depleted T cells, or PBMCs.

This CDR3 contains 15 residues. Germline V lookup: CDR1 SEHNR, CDR2 FQNEAQ (reference sequence). V trimming: 5 bases; J trimming: 5 bases; junction bases outside the gene matches: 8. Authors' analysis steps: Quantification of nucleated cells was approximated via reference gene primer amplification. Sequencing was performed with immunoSEQ multiplex PCR; in TCRdb, only in-frame clones are kept and a portion is missing. Clone size and V and J calls were adopted from that table, with D and trimming inferred from the DNA. Of fewer than 150,000 clones listed, 80% to 90% are singletons. The rearrangement uses TRBV7-9 and TRBJ2-1; 8 nucleotides match TRBD1. Sequencing input: peripheral blood. The sequence came from a human donor in a cohort sampled during active COVID-19. CDR3 bases: TGTGCCAGCAGCCCTCGGACAGGGCGAAACAATGAGCAGTTCTTC. Translated: CASSPRTGRNNEQFF. The full variable domain, its missing parts supplied by reference TRBV7-9 and TRBJ2-1, is DTGVSQNPRHKITKRGQNVTFRCDPISEHNRLYWYRQTLGQGPEFLTYFQNEAQLEKSRLLSDRFSAERPKGSFSTLEIQRTEQGDSAMYLCASSPRTGRNNEQFFGPGTRLTVL.